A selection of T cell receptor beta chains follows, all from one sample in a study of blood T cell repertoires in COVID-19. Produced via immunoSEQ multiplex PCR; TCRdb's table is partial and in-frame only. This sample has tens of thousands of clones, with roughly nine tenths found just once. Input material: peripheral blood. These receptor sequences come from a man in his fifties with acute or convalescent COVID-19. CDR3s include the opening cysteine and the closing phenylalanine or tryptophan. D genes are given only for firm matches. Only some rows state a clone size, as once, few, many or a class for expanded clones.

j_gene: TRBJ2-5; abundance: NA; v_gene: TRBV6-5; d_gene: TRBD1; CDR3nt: TGTGCCAGCAGGGGACAGGGGTTAGAGACCCAGTACTTC; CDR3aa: CASRGQGLETQYF
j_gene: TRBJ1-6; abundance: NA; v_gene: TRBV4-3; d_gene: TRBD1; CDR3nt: TGCGCCAGCAGCCAATATCCGCCAGGGGGCGAGACGGATTCACCCCTCCACTTT; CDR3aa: CASSQYPPGGETDSPLHF
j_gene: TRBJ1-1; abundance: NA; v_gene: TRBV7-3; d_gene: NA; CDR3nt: TGTGCCAGCAGCGAAAGGCAGGGCTCGAACACTGAAGCTTTCTTT; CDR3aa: CASSERQGSNTEAFF
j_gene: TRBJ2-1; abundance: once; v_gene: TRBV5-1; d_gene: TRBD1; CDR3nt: TGCGCCAGCAGGGGGGACAGGGACTACAATGAGCAGTTCTTC; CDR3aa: CASRGDRDYNEQFF
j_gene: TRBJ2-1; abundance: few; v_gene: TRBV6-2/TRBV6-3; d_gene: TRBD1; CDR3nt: TGTGCCAGCAGTCGGGACAGCAGAAATGAGCAGTTCTTC; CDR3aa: CASSRDSRNEQFF
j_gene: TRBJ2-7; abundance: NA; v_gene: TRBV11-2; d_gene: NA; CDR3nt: TGTGCCAGCCGCCCCCCCGGGGGACCGATCAACGAGCAGTACTTC; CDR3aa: CASRPPGGPINEQYF
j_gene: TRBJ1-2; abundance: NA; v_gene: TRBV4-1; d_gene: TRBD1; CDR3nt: TGCGCCAGCAGCCAACCCCTCGGGACAGGGAATCGTGGCTACACCTTC; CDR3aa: CASSQPLGTGNRGYTF
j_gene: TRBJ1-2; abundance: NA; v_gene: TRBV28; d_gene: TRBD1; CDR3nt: TGTGCCAGCAGTCCAGGGGGTTCTAACTATGGCTACACCTTC; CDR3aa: CASSPGGSNYGYTF
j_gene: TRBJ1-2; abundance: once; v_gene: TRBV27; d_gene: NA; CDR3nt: TGTGCCAGCAGTCCACAGGGCACGGGTGACTATGGCTACACCTTC; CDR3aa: CASSPQGTGDYGYTF
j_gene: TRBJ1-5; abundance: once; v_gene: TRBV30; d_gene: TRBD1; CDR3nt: TGTGCCTGGAGTGTACAACAGGGGTATGGACCCCAGCATTTT; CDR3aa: CAWSVQQGYGPQHF
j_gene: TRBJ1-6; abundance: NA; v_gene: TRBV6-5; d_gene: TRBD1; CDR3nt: TGTGCCAGCAGTTACTCAGGGGGACAGTTCTCACCCCTCCACTTT; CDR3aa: CASSYSGGQFSPLHF
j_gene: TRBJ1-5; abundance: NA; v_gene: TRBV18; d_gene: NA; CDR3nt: TGTGCCAGCTCACCGGGGCCAGCGACTAGCAATCAGCCCCAGCATTTT; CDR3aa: CASSPGPATSNQPQHF
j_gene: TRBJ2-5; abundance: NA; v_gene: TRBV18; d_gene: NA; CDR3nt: TGTGCCAGCTCACCACCGTCACTACAAGAGACCCAGTACTTC; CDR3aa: CASSPPSLQETQYF
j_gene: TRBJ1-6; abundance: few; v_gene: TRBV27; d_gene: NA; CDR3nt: TGTGCCAGCAGTTTGTCCGGGTTCGAAAGAGCAGCCCTCCACTTT; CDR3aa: CASSLSGFERAALHF
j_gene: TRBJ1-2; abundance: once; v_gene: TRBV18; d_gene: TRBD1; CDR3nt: TGTGCCAGCTCACCGACCGGGACAGGGAACTATGGCTACACCTTC; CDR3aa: CASSPTGTGNYGYTF
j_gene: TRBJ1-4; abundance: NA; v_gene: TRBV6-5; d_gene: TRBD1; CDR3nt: TGTGCCAGCAGTTACTTCCAGGGGGCACCTGAAAAACTGTTTTTT; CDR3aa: CASSYFQGAPEKLFF
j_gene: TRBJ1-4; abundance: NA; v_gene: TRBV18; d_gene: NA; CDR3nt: TGTGCCAGCACAGTAGAACCCAATGAAAAACTGTTTTTT; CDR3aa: CASTVEPNEKLFF
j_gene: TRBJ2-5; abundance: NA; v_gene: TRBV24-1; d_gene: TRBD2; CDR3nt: TGTGCCACCAGTGACCCCACTCTAGCGGGGGGGCCAGAGACCCAGTACTTC; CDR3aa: CATSDPTLAGGPETQYF
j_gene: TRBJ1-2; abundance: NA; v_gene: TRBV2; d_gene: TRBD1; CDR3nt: TGTGCCAGCAGCGGGGGACAGGGGGCGCTTGGCTACACCTTC; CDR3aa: CASSGGQGALGYTF
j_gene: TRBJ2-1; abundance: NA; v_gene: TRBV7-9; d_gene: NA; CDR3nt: TGTGCCAGCACGGGAGTTTATCAGGGTGAGCAGTTCTTC; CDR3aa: CASTGVYQGEQFF
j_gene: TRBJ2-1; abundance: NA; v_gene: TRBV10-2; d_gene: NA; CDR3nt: TGCGCCAGCAGTGAGGGGCCTAGCTACGAGCAGTTCTTC; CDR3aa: CASSEGPSYEQFF
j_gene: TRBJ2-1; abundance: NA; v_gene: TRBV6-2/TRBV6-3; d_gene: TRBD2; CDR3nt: TGTGCCAGCAGTTCGTCGGGACTAGCGAACAATGAGCAGTTCTTC; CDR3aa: CASSSSGLANNEQFF
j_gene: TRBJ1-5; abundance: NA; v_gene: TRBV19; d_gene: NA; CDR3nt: TGTGCCAGTAGTATTATTTATAGCAATCAGCCCCAGCATTTT; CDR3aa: CASSIIYSNQPQHF
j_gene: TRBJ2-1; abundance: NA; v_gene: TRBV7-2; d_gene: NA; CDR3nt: TGTGCCAGCAGCTTGGACAGACTCTTTAATGAGCAGTTCTTC; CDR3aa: CASSLDRLFNEQFF
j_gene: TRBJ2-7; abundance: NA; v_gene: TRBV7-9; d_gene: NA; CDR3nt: TGTGCCAGCAGCTCCTTGTCGCTACTGCCCTACGAGCAGTACTTC; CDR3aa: CASSSLSLLPYEQYF
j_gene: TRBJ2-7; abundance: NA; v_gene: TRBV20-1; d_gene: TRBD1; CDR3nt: TGCAGTGCTAGTTCAGGGACAGGGGTTTACGAGCAGTACTTC; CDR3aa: CSASSGTGVYEQYF
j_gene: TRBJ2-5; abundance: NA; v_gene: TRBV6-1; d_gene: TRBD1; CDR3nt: TGTGCCAGCAGTGAAACCCAAGGACATACAGGGGCTGACTTC; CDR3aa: CASSETQGHTGADF
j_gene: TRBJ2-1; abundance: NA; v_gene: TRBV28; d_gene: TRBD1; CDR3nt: TGTGCCAGCGGCCTGACGGGACAGGGGTCCTACAATGAGCAGTTCTTC; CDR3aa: CASGLTGQGSYNEQFF
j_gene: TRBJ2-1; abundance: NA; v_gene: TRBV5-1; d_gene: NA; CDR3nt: TGCGCCAGCAGTCTCGTAGCGCCGAACTACAATGAGCAGTTCTTC; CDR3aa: CASSLVAPNYNEQFF
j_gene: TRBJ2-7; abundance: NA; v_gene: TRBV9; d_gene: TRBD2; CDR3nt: TGTGCCAGCAGCGTAGGCCCAGCGGGAGCATCTGAGCAGTACTTC; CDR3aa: CASSVGPAGASEQYF
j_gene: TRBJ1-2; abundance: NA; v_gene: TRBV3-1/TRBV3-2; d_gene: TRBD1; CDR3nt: TGTGCCAGCAGCCAAGGCGTCCCTGGACAGGGTAATTCCTATGGCTACACCTTC; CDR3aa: CASSQGVPGQGNSYGYTF
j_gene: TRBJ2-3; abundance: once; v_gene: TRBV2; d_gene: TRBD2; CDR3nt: TGTGCCAGCAGCAATCTAGCGGGGTCAGATACGCAGTATTTT; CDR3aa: CASSNLAGSDTQYF
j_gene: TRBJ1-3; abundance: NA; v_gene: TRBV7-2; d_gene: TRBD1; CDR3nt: TGTGCCAGCAGCGCCGGGACAGGGGGAAACACCATATATTTT; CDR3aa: CASSAGTGGNTIYF
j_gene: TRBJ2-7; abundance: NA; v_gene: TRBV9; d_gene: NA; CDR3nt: TGTGCCAGCAGCGGCACAGTAGGGAGGACTACAACCTACGAGCAGTACTTC; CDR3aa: CASSGTVGRTTTYEQYF
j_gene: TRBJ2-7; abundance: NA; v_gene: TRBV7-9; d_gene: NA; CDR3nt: TGTGCCAGCAGCTTAGTTACGGGGTTCCCTCAAGCTCAGTACTTC; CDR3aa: CASSLVTGFPQAQYF
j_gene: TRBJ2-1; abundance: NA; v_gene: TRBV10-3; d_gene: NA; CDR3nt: TGTGCCATCAGATTTAGCGGAACCTACAATGAGCAGTTCTTC; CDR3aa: CAIRFSGTYNEQFF
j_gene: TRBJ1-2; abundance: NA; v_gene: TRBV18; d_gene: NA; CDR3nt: TGTGCCAGCTCACCAAACAATCGCTATGGCTACACCTTC; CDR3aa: CASSPNNRYGYTF
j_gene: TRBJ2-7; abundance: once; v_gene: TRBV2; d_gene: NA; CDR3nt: TGTGCCAGCAGTTCCTCGGGGAATTCCTACGAGCAGTACTTC; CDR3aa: CASSSSGNSYEQYF
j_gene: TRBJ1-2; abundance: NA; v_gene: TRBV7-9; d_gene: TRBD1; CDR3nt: TGTGCCAGCAGCCCGGGACAGGGGATCTCATATGGCTACACCTTC; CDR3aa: CASSPGQGISYGYTF
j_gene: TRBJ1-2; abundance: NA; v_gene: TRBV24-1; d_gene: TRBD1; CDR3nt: TGTGCCACCAGTGAAACCGGGACAGGGAGGGGCTACACCTTC; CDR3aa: CATSETGTGRGYTF
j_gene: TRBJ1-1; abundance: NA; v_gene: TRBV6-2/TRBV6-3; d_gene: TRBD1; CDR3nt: TGTGCCAGCAGCCTAGGGGGCGCGGACACTGAAGCTTTCTTT; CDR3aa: CASSLGGADTEAFF
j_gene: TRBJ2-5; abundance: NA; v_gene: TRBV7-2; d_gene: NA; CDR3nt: TGTGCCAGCAGCGAACAGGGTTTTGAGACCCAGTACTTC; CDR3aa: CASSEQGFETQYF
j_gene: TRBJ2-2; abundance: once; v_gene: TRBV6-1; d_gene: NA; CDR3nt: TGTGCCAGCAGTGAAGCCCAGGGGCAGAACGGGGAGCTGTTTTTT; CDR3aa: CASSEAQGQNGELFF
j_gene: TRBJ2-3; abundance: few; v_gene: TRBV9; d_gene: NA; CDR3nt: TGTGCCAGCAGCGTAGTCGGCAGCAGGTCAGATACGCAGTATTTT; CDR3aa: CASSVVGSRSDTQYF
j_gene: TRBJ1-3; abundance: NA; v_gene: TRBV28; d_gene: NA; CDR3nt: TGTGCCAGCAGTAGGCGGGACCGACTTTCTGGAAACACCATATATTTT; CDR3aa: CASSRRDRLSGNTIYF
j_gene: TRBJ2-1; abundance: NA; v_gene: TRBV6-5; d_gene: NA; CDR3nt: TGTGCCAGCAGTTACCGGGATAGCCGGGAGGAGCAGTTCTTC; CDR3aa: CASSYRDSREEQFF
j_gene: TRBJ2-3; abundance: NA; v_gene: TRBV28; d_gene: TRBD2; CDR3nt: TGTGCCAGCAGAAGAGCGGTGGGAGGGGTCACAGATACGCAGTATTTT; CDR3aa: CASRRAVGGVTDTQYF
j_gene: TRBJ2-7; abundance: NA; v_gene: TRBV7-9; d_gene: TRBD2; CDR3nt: TGTGCCAGCAGCTTAGGGGGGGGCTCCTACGAGCAGTACTTC; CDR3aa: CASSLGGGSYEQYF
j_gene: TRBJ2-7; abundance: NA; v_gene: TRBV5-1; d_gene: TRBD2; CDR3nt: TGCGCCAGCAGCTCGGGACTAGCGGACGAGCAGTACTTC; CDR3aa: CASSSGLADEQYF
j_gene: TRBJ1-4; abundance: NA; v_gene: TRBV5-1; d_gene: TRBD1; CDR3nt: TGCGCCAGCAGCTTGATGGGACAGGGTGGCGAAAAACTGTTTTTT; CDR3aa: CASSLMGQGGEKLFF